This TCR beta chain was documented in a study of monozygotic twins with inflammatory bowel disease. Reprocessing the 5' RACE reads, TCRdb reports a single entry for every CDR3 protein and omits DNA. The sample's table shows about 150,000 distinct CDR3 sequences. The CDR3 consists of 13 residues. The V gene's germline CDR1 is GTSNPN and CDR2 SVGIG (reference sequence). Blood was drawn once per donor, and each sample measured about 2.3 ml. The chain uses TRBV30 and TRBJ2-7. The source is a human donor with ulcerative colitis or Crohn's disease, or a healthy co-twin of an affected twin (not recorded which). Sequences were obtained from blood. CDR3 in amino acids: CAWSARPGGEQYF.